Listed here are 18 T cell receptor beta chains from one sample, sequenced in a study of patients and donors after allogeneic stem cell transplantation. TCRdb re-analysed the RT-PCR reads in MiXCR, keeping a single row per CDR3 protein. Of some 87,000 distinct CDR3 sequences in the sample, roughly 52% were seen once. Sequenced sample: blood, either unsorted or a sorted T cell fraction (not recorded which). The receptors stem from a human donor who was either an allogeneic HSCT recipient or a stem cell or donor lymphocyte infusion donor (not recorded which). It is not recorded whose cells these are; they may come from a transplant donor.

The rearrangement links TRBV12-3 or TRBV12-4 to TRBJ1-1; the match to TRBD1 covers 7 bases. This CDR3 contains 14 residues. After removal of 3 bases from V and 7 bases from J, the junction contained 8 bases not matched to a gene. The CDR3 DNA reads TGTGCCAGCAGTTTCCAGACAGGGTGGGGTGAAGCTTTCTTT. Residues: CASSFQTGWGEAFF.

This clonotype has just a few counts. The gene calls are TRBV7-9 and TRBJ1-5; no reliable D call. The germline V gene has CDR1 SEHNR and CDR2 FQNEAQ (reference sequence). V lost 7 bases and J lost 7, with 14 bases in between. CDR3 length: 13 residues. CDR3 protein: CASNKVESQPQHF. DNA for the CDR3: TGTGCCAGCAACAAGGTGGAAAGCCAGCCCCAGCATTTT.

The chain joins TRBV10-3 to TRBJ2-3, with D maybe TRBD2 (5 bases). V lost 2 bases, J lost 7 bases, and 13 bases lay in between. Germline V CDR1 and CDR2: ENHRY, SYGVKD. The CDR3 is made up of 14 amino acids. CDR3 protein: CAISEAVASNTQYF. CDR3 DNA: TGTGCCATCAGTGAGGCAGTAGCGAGCAATACGCAGTATTTT.

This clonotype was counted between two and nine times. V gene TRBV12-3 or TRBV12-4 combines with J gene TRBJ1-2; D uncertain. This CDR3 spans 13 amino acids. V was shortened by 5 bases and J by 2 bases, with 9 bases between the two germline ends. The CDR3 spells CASSRTQNYGYTF. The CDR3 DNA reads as TGTGCCAGCAGTCGGACGCAGAACTATGGCTACACCTTC.

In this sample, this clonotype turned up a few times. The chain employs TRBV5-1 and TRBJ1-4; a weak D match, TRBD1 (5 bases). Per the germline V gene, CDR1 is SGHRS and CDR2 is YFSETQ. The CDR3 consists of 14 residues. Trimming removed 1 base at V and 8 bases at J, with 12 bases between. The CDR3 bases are TGCGCCAGCAGCTTGCTGGGGGTCAGCGAAAAACTGTTTTTT. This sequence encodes CASSLLGVSEKLFF. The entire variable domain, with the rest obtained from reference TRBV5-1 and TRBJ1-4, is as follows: KAGVTQTPRYLIKTRGQQVTLSCSPISGHRSVSWYQQTPGQGLQFLFEYFSETQRNKGNFPGRFSGRQFSNSRSEMNVSTLELGDSALYLCASSLLGVSEKLFFGSGTQLSVL.

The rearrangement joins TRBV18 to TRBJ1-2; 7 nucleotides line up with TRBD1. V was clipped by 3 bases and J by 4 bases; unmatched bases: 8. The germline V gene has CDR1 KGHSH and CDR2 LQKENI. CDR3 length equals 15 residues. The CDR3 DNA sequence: TGTGCCAGCTCACCGAAGGGGACAGACTCCTATGGCTACACCTTC. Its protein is CASSPKGTDSYGYTF.

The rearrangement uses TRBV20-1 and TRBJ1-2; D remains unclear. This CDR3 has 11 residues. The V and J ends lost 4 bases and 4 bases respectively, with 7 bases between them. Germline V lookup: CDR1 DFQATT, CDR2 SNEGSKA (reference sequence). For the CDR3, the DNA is TGCAGTGCTAACGCGCGCTATGGCTACACCTTC. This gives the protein CSANARYGYTF.

The CDR3 spells CASSRTRGENYGYTF. The CDR3 nucleotides read TGTGCCAGCTCCCGAACGAGGGGAGAGAACTATGGCTACACCTTC. The rearrangement joins TRBV28 to TRBJ1-2; D may be TRBD1 (5 bases). Looked up from germline, CDR1 is MDHEN and CDR2 is SYDVKM. Trimming removed 8 bases from V and 2 bases from J, with 18 bases in between. CDR3 length: 15 amino acids.

This chain's CDR3 is CSARSGSSYNEQFF. The CDR3, as DNA: TGCAGTGCTAGGAGCGGGTCCTCCTACAATGAGCAGTTCTTC. The chain links TRBV20-1 to TRBJ2-1; D is perhaps TRBD2 (6 bases). Per the germline V gene, CDR1 is DFQATT and CDR2 is SNEGSKA (reference sequence). Between the trimmed V and J ends, which lost 3 bases and 0 bases, there was a span of 9 bases. CDR3 size: 14 residues.

The CDR3 nucleotides read TGTGCCAGCAGACTAGGGACTGGCGAGCAGTTCTTC. Translating gives CASRLGTGEQFF. The rearrangement uses TRBV12-3 or TRBV12-4 and TRBJ2-1; maybe TRBD2 (6 bases). The CDR3 spans 12 residues. V was shortened by 6 bases and J by 10 bases, with 13 bases between the two germline ends.

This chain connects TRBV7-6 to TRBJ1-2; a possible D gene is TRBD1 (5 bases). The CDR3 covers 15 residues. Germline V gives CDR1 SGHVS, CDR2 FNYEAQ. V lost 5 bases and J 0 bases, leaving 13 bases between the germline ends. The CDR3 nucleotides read TGTGCCAGCAGCCCCGGACATACCACTAACTATGGCTACACCTTC. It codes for CASSPGHTTNYGYTF.

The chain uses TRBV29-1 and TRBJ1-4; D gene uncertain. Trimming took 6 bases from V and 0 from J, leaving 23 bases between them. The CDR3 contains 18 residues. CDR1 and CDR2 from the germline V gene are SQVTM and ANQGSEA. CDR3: CSVEKYQEGSATNEKLFF. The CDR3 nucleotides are TGCAGCGTGGAGAAATATCAAGAGGGCTCAGCAACTAATGAAAAACTGTTTTTT.

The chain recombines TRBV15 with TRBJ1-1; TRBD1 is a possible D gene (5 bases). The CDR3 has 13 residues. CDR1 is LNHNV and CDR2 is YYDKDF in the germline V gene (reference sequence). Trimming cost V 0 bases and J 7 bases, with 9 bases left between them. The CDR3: CATSRDRTHEAFF. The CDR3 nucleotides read TGTGCCACCAGCAGAGATCGGACACATGAAGCTTTCTTT.

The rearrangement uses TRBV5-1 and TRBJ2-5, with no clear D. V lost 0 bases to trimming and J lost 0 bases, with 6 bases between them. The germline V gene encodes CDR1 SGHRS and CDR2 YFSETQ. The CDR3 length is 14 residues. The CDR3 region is CASSLAGNQETQYF. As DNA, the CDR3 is TGCGCCAGCAGCTTGGCCGGCAACCAAGAGACCCAGTACTTC.

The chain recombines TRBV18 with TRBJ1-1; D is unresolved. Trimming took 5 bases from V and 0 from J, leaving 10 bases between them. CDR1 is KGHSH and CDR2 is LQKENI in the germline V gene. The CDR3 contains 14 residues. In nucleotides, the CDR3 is TGTGCCAGCTCATTTGACGAATTGAACACTGAAGCTTTCTTT. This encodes CASSFDELNTEAFF.

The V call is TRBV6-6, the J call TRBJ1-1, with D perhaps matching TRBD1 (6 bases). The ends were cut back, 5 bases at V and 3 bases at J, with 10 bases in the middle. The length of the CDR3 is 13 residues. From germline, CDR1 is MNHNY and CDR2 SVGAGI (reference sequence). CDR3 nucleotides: TGTGCCAGCAGTCTTCGGGGGCACACTGAAGCTTTCTTT. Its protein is CASSLRGHTEAFF.

CDR3 sequence (DNA): TGTGCCAGCAGCCCTGGGACAGCCTTATATGGCTACACCTTC. It translates to CASSPGTALYGYTF. The V call is TRBV7-9, the J call TRBJ1-2, with 7 bases that match TRBD1. The germline V gene encodes CDR1 SEHNR and CDR2 FQNEAQ (reference sequence). The CDR3 sequence is 14 residues long. The V and J ends lost 5 bases and 5 bases, in that order; junction bases with no gene match: 8.

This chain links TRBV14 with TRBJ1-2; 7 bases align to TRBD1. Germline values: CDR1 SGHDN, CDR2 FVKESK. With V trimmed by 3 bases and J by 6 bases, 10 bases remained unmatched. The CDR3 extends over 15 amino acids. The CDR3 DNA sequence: TGTGCCAGCAGCCAGGTTACCGGGACAGTTGATGGCTACACCTTC. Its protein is CASSQVTGTVDGYTF.